This T cell receptor (beta chain) was captured in a study of response to subunit inactivated influenza vaccine. The study, taken as a whole, reports: With each seasonal influenza vaccination, the authors suggested, few new T cells are recruited.

Each CDR3 protein is one row after TCRdb ran MiXCR on the RT-PCR reads. Seen here are more than 600,000 distinct CDR3 sequences, around 18% observed once, and the top ten hold approximately 10%. This clonotype has more than one count but fewer than ten. The antigen remains unidentified. This CDR3 region has 15 residues. The V segment lost 3 bases and the J segment 7 bases; nucleotides outside the gene matches: 11. The germline V gene has CDR1 SGHTA and CDR2 FQGNSA. The chain combines TRBV7-2 with TRBJ1-2, with TRBD1 matching over 7 bases. The sequences come from PBMCs from blood, collected 5 to 6 days after vaccination. The receptor comes from a man in his fifties who received an inactivated influenza vaccine. Written as DNA, the CDR3 is TGTGCCAGCAGCTTCTCTCCAGGGGGTAAGGGTGGCTACACCTTC. Encoded protein: CASSFSPGGKGGYTF. Using reference TRBV7-2 and TRBJ1-2 for the parts outside the CDR3, the full variable domain is GAGVSQSPSNKVTEKGKDVELRCDPISGHTALYWYRQSLGQGLEFLIYFQGNSAPDKSGLPSDRFSAERTGGSVSTLTIQRTQQEDSAVYLCASSFSPGGKGGYTFGSGTRLTVV.